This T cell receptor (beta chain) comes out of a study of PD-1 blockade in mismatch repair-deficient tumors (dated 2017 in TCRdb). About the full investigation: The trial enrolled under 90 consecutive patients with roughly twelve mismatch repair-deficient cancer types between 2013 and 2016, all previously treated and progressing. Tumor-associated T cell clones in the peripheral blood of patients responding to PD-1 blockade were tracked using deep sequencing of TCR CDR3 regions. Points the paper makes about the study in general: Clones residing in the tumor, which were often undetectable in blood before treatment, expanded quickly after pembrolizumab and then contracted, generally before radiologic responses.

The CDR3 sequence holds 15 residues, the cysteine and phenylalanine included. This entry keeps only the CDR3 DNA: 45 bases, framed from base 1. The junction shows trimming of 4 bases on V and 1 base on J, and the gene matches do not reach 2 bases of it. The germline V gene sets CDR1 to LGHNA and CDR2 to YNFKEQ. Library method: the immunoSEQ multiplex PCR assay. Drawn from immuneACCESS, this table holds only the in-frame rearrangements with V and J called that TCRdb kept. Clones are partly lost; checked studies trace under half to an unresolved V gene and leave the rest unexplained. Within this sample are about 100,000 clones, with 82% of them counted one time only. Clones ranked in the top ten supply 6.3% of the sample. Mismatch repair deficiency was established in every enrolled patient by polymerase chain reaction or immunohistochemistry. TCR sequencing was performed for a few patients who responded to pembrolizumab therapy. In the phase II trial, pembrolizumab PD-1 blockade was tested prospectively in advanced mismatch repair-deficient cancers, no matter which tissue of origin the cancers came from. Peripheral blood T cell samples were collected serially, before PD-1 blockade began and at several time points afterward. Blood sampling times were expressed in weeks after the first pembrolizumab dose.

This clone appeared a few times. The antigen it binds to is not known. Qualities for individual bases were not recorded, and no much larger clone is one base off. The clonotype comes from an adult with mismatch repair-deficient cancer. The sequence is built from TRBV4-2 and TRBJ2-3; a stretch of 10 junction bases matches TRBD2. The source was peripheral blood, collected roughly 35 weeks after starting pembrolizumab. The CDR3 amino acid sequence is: CASSLGTSGTDTQYF. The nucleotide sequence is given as TGTGCCAGCAGCCTCGGGACTAGCGGCACAGATACGCAGTATTTT.